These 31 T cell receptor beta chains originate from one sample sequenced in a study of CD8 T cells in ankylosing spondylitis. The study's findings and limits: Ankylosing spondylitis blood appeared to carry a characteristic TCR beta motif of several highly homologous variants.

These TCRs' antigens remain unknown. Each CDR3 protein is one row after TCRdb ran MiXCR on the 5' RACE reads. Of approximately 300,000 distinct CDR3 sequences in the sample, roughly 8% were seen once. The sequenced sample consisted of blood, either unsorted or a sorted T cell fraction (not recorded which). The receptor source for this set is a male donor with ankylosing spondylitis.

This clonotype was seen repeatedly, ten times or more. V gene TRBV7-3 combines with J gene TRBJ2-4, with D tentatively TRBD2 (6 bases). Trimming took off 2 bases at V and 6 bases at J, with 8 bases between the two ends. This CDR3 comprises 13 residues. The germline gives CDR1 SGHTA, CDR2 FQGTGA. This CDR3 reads CASSLRGGNIQYF. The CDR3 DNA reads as TGTGCCAGCAGCTTACGGGGAGGAAACATTCAGTACTTC.

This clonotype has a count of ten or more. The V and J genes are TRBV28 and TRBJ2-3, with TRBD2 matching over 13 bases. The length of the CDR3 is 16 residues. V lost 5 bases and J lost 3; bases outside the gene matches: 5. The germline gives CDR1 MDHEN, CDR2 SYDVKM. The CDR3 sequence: CASSPPGLAGTDTQYF. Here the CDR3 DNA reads TGTGCCAGCAGTCCCCCGGGACTAGCGGGAACAGATACGCAGTATTTT.

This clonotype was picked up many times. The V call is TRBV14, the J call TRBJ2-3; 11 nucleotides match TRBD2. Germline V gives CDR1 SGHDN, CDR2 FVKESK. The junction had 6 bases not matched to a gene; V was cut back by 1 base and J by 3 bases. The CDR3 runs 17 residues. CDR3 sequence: CASSQGPGLAVTDTQYF. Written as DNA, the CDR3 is TGTGCCAGCAGCCAAGGGCCGGGACTAGCGGTTACAGATACGCAGTATTTT.

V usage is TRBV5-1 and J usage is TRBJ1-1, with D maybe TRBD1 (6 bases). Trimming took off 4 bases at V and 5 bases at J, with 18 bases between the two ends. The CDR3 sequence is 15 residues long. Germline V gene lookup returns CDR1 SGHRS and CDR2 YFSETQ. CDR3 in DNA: TGCGCCAGCAGCGGCGGGGGGGCTCCCTCGACTGAAGCTTTCTTT. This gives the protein CASSGGGAPSTEAFF.

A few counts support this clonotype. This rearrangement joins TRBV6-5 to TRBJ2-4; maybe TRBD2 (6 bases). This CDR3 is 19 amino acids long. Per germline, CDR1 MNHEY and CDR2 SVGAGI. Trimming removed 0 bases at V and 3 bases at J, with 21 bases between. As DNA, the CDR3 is TGTGCCAGCAGTTACTCGTTCTTCCCGGGCGGGGTCGACAAAAACATTCAGTACTTC. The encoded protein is CASSYSFFPGGVDKNIQYF.

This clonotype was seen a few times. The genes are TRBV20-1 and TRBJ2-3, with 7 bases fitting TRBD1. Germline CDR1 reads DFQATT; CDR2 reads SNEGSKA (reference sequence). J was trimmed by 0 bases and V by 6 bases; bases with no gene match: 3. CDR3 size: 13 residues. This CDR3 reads CSAQGVSTDTQYF. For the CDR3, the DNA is TGCAGTGCGCAGGGGGTTAGCACAGATACGCAGTATTTT.

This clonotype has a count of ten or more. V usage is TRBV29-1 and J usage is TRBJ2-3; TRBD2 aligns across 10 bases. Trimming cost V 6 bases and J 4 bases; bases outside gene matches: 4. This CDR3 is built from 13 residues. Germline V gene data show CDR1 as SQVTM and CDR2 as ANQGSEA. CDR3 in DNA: TGCAGCGTGCCTAGCGGGAGACCAGATACGCAGTATTTT. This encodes CSVPSGRPDTQYF.

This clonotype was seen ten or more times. As DNA, the CDR3 is TGCGCCAGCAGCCAAGAAGGTCCAGATACGCAGTATTTT. It specifies CASSQEGPDTQYF. The chain uses TRBV4-3 and TRBJ2-3; D gene unclear. CDR1 LGHNA and CDR2 YSLEER come from the germline V gene. The V and J ends lost 0 bases and 4 bases respectively, with 5 bases between them. The CDR3 spans 13 residues.

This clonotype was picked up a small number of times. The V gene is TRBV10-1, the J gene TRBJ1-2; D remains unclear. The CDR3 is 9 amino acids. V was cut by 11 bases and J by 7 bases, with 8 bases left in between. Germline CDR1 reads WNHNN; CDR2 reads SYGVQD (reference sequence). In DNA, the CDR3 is TGCGCCCGGGAGGGTGGCTACACCTTC. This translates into CAREGGYTF.

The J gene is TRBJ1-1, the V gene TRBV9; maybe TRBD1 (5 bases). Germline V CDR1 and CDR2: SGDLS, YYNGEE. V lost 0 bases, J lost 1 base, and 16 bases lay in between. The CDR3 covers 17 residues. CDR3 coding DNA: TGTGCCAGCAGCGTAGGTCCAGAGGTGCAGGGGAACACTGAAGCTTTCTTT. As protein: CASSVGPEVQGNTEAFF.

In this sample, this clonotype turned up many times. CDR3 nucleotide sequence: TGTGCCAGCAGCCAAGAGTTTTTCCTAGCGGGGATTTACGAGCAGTACTTC. Translated, it gives CASSQEFFLAGIYEQYF. The chain recombines TRBV4-2 with TRBJ2-7, with 9 bases fitting TRBD2. This CDR3 region has 17 residues. In germline, CDR1 is LGHNA, CDR2 YNFKEQ. V was pared by 0 bases and J by 4 bases, with 10 bases of the junction left unmatched.

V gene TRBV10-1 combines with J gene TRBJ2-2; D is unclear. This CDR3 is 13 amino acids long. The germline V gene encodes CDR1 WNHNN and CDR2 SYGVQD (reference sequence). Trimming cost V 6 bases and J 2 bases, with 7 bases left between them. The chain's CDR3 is CASRGSNTGELFF. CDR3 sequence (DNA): TGCGCCAGCAGGGGATCTAACACCGGGGAGCTGTTTTTT.

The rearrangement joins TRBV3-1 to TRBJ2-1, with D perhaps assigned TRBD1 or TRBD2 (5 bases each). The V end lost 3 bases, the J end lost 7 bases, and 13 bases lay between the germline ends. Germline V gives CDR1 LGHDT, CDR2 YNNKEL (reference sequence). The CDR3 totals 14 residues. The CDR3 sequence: CASSQVPGTNEQFF. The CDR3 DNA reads TGTGCCAGCAGCCAGGTACCGGGGACGAATGAGCAGTTCTTC.

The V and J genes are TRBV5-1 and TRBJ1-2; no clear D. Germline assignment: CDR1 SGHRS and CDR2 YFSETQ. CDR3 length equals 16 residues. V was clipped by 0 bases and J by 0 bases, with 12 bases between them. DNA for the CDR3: TGCGCCAGCAGCTTGGAGGTCGCGGGAGCTAACTATGGCTACACCTTC. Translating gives CASSLEVAGANYGYTF.

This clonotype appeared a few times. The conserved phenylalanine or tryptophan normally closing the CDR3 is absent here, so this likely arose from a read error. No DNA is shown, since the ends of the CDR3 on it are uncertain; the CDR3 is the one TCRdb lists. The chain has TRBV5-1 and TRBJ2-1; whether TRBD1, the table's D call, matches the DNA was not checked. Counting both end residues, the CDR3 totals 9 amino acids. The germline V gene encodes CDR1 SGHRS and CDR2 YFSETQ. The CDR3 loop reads CASRYRGGV.

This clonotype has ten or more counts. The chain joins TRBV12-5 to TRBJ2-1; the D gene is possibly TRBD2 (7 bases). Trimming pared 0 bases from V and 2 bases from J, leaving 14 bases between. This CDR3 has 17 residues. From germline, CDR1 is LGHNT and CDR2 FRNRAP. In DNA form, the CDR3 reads TGTGCTAGTGGTTTGGTATTTGGGGGGGCCCCCTACAATGAGCAGTTCTTC. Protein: CASGLVFGGAPYNEQFF.

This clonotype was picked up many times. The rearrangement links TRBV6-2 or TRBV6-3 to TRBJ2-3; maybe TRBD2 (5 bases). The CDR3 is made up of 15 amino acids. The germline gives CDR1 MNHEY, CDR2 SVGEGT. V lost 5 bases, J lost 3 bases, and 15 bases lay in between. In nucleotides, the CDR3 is TGTGCCAGCAGTCGAGAGGGCGCTGGGACAGATACGCAGTATTTT. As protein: CASSREGAGTDTQYF.

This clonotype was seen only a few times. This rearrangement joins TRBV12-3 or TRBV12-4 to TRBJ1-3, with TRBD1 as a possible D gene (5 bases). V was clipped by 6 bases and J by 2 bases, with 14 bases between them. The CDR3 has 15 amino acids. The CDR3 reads CASSPGTVPGNTIYF. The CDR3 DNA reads TGTGCCAGCAGCCCAGGGACCGTCCCTGGAAACACCATATATTTT.

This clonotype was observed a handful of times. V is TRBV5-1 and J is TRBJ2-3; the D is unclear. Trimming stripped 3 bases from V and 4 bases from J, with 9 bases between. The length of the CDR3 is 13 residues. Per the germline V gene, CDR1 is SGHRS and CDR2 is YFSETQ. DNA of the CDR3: TGCGCCAGCAGCTATTCGGCCTCAGATACGCAGTATTTT. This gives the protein CASSYSASDTQYF. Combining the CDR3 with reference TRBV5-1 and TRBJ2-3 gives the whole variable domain KAGVTQTPRYLIKTRGQQVTLSCSPISGHRSVSWYQQTPGQGLQFLFEYFSETQRNKGNFPGRFSGRQFSNSRSEMNVSTLELGDSALYLCASSYSASDTQYFGPGTRLTVL.

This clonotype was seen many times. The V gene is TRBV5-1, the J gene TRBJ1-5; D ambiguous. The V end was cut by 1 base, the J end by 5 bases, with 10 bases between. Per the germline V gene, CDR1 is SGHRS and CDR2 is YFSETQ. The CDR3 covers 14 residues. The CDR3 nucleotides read TGCGCCAGCAGCTTGTTAGGGCCAGATCAGCCCCAGCATTTT. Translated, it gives CASSLLGPDQPQHF.

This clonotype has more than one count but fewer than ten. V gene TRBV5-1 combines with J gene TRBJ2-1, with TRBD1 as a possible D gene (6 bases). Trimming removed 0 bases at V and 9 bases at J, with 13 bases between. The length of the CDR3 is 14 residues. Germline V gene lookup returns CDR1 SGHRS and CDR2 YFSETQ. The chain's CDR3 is CASSLGQVSPEQFF. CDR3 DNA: TGCGCCAGCAGCTTGGGACAGGTTTCACCTGAGCAGTTCTTC.

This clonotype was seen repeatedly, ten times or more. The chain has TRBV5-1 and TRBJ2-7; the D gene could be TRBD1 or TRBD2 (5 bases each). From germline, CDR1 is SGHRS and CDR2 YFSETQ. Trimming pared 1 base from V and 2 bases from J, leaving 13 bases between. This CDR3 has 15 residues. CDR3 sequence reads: CASSLTGAATYEQYF. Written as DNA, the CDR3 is TGCGCCAGCAGCTTGACAGGAGCGGCCACCTACGAGCAGTACTTC.

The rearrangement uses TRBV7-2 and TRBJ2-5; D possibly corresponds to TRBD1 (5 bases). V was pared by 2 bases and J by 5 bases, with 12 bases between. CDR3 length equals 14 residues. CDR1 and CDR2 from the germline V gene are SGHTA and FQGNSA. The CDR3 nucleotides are TGTGCCAGCAGCTTACAGGGATTGGGGGAGACCCAGTACTTC. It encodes CASSLQGLGETQYF.

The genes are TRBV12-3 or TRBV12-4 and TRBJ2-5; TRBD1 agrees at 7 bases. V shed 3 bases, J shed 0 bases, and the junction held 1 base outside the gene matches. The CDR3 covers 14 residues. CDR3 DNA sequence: TGTGCCAGCAGTTTCAGGGGGTACCAAGAGACCCAGTACTTC. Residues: CASSFRGYQETQYF.

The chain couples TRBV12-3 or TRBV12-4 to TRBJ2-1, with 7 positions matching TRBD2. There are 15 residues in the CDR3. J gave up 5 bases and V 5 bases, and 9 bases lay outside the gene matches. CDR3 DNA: TGTGCCAGCAGTACCGAGCGGGGCAGGCACAATGAGCAGTTCTTC. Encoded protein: CASSTERGRHNEQFF.

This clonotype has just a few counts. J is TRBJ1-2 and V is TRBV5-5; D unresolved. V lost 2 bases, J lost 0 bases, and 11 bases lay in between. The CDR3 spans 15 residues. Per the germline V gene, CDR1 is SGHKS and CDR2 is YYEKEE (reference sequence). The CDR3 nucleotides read TGTGCCAGCAGCTTCAACCAACCTACTAACTATGGCTACACCTTC. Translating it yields CASSFNQPTNYGYTF.

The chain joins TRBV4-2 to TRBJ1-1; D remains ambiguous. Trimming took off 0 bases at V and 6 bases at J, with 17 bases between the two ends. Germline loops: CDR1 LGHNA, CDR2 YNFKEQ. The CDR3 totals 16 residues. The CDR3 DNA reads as TGTGCCAGCAGCCAAGATCGAGGCCACCTCAGCGCTGAAGCTTTCTTT. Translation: CASSQDRGHLSAEAFF.

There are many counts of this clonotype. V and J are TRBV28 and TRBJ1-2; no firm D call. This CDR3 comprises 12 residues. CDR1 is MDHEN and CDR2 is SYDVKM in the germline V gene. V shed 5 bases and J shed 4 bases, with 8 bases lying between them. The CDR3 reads CASSVDIYGYTF. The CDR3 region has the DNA TGTGCCAGCAGTGTCGACATCTATGGCTACACCTTC.

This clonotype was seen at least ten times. The CDR3 loop reads CASSQRTGLRTIPSTDTQYF. The DNA for the CDR3 is TGTGCCAGCAGCCAAAGGACAGGTTTGAGGACTATTCCTAGCACAGATACGCAGTATTTT. The chain uses TRBV14 and TRBJ2-3; D perhaps matches TRBD1 (7 bases). Trimming pared 2 bases from V and 0 bases from J, leaving 24 bases between. Germline V lookup: CDR1 SGHDN, CDR2 FVKESK. This CDR3 spans 20 amino acids. The whole variable domain, remainder taken from reference TRBV14 and TRBJ2-3, is EAGVTQFPSHSVIEKGQTVTLRCDPISGHDNLYWYRRVMGKEIKFLLHFVKESKQDESGMPNNRFLAERTGGTYSTLKVQPAELEDSGVYFCASSQRTGLRTIPSTDTQYFGPGTRLTVL.

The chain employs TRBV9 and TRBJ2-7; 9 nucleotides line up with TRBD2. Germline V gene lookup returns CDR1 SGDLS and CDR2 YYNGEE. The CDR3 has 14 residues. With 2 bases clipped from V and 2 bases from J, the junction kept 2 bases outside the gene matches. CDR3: CASSVASGTYEQYF. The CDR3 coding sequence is TGTGCCAGCAGCGTTGCTAGCGGGACCTACGAGCAGTACTTC.

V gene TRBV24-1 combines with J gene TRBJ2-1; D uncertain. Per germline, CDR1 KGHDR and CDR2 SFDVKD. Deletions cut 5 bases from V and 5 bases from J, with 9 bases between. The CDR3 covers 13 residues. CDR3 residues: CATSASGNNEQFF. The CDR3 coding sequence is TGTGCCACCAGTGCATCAGGAAACAATGAGCAGTTCTTC.